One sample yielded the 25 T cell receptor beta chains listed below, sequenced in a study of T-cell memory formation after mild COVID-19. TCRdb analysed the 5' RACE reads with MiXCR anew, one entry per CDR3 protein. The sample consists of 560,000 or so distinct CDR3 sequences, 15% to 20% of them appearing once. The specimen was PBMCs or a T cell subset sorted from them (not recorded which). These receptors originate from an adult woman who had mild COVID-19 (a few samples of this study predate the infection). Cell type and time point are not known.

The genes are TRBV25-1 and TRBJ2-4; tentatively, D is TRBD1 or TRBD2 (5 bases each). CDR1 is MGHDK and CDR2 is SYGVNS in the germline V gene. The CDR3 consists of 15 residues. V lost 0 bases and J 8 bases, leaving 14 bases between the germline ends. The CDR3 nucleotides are TGTGCCAGCAGTGAATACAGGGCCTCCGGGGACATTCAGTACTTC. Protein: CASSEYRASGDIQYF.

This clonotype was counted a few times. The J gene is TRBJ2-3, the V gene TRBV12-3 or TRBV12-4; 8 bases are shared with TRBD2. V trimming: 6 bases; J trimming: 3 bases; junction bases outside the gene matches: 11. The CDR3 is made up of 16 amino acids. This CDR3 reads CASSPRGLAGTDTQYF. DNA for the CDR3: TGTGCCAGCAGCCCCCGGGGGCTAGCGGGTACAGATACGCAGTATTTT.

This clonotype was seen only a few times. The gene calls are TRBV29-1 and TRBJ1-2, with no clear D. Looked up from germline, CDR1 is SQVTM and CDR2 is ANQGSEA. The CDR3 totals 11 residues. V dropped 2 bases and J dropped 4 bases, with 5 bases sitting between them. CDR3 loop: CSVELGYGYTF. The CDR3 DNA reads TGCAGCGTTGAACTAGGCTATGGCTACACCTTC.

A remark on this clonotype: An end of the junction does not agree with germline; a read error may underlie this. CDR3 nucleotides: TGTGCTAGCAGCTTGGAGACTAGCGGGGAATTCTCCTACGAGCAGTACTTC. Its translation is CASSLETSGEFSYEQYF. The chain employs TRBV7-7 and TRBJ2-7; 11 bases line up with TRBD2. The CDR3 totals 17 residues. Germline V gene sequence: CDR1 SSHAT, CDR2 FNYEAQ (reference sequence).

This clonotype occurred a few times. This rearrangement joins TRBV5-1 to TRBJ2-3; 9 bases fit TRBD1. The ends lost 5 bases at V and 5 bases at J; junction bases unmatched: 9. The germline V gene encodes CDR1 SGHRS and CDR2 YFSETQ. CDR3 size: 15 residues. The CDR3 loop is CASSSTGGAGDTQYF. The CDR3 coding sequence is TGCGCCAGCAGTTCCACAGGGGGCGCGGGAGATACGCAGTATTTT. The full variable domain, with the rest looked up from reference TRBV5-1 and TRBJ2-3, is KAGVTQTPRYLIKTRGQQVTLSCSPISGHRSVSWYQQTPGQGLQFLFEYFSETQRNKGNFPGRFSGRQFSNSRSEMNVSTLELGDSALYLCASSSTGGAGDTQYFGPGTRLTVL.

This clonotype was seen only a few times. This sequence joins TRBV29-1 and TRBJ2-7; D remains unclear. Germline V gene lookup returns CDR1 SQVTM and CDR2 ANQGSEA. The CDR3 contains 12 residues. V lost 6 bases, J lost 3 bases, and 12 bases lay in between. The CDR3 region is CSVETDGYEQYF. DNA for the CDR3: TGCAGCGTAGAGACGGACGGCTACGAGCAGTACTTC.

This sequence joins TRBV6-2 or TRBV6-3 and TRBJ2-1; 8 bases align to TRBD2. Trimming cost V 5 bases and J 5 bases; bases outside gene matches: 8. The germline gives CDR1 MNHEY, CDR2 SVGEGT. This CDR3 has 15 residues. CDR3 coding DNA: TGTGCCAGCAGTCCCTTCGGGGGGGCTAACAATGAGCAGTTCTTC. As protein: CASSPFGGANNEQFF.

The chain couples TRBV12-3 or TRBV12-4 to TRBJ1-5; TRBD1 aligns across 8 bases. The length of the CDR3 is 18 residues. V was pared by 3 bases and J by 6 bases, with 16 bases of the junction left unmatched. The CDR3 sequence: CASSFGPGGTGTFQPQHF. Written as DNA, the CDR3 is TGTGCCAGCAGTTTTGGACCTGGGGGGACAGGTACTTTTCAGCCCCAGCATTTT.

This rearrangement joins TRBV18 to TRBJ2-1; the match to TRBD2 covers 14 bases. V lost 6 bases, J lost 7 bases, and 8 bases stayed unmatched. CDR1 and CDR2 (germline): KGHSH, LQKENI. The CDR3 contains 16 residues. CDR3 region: CASSPGTSGSLNEQFF. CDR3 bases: TGTGCCAGCTCTCCCGGGACTAGCGGGAGTTTGAATGAGCAGTTCTTC.

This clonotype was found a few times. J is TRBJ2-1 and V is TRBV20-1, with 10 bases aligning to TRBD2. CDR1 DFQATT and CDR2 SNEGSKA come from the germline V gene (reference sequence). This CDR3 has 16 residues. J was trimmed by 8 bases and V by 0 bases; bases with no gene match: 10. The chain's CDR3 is CSARDTRLAGDYEQFF. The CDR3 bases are TGCAGTGCTAGAGATACGCGCCTAGCGGGAGACTATGAGCAGTTCTTC.

The CDR3 DNA sequence: TGCGCCAGCAGCCAAACCGGGACTAGCGGGAGGAACGAGCAGTACTTC. It codes for CASSQTGTSGRNEQYF. The J gene is TRBJ2-7, the V gene TRBV4-3; TRBD2 agrees at 15 bases. The CDR3 sequence is 16 residues long. Trimming took 2 bases from V and 5 from J; bases not matched to a gene: 4. Germline V CDR1 and CDR2: LGHNA, YSLEER.

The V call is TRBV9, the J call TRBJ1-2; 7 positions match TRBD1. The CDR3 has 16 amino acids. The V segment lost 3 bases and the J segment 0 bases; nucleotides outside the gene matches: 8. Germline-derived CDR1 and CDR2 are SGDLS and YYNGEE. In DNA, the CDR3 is TGTGCCAGCAGCGCCCAGGGGGGGACAGCTAACTATGGCTACACCTTC. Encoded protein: CASSAQGGTANYGYTF.

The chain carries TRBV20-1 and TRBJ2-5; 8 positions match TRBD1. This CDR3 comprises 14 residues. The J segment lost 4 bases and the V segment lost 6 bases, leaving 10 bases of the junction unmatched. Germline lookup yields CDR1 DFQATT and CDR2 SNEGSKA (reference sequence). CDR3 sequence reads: CSAETGVGRETQYF. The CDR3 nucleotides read TGCAGTGCCGAGACAGGGGTTGGAAGAGAGACCCAGTACTTC.

The CDR3 protein is CASSPLGGVNTEAFF. CDR3 bases: TGTGCCAGCAGCCCACTTGGCGGAGTGAACACTGAAGCTTTCTTT. This chain links TRBV13 with TRBJ1-1; D call uncertain. The CDR3 sequence is 15 residues long. In germline, CDR1 is PRHDT, CDR2 FYEKMQ (reference sequence). Trimming cost V 5 bases and J 0 bases, with 13 bases left between them.

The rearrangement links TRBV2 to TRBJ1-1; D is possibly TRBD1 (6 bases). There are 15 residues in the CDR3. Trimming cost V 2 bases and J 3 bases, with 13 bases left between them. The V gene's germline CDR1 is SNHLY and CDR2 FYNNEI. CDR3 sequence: CASSERAGVDTEAFF. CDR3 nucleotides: TGTGCCAGCAGTGAACGAGCAGGGGTCGACACTGAAGCTTTCTTT.

CDR3 nucleotide sequence: TGTGCCACCAGTTATCAAGAGACCCAGTACTTC. Protein sequence: CATSYQETQYF. The chain links TRBV24-1 to TRBJ2-1; D is unclear. TRBJ2-5 matches the DNA end more closely, so the J call is doubtful. CDR1 and CDR2 from the germline V gene are KGHDR and SFDVKD. This CDR3 spans 11 amino acids.

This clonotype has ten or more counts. CDR3 in amino acids: CASSSTFLGAYEQYF. The DNA for the CDR3 is TGTGCCAGCAGCTCAACCTTCCTGGGCGCCTACGAGCAGTACTTC. The chain carries TRBV7-8 and TRBJ2-7; D not certain. This CDR3 is built from 15 residues. Germline lookup yields CDR1 SGHVS and CDR2 FQNEAQ. Trimming pared 4 bases from V and 2 bases from J, leaving 15 bases between.

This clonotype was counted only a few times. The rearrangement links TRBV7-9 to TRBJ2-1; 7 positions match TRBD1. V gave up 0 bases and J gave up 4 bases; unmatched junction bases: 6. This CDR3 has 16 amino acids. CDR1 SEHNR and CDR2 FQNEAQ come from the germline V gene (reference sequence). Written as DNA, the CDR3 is TGTGCCAGCAGCTTAGCATCCGACAGGGCTTACAATGAGCAGTTCTTC. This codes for CASSLASDRAYNEQFF.

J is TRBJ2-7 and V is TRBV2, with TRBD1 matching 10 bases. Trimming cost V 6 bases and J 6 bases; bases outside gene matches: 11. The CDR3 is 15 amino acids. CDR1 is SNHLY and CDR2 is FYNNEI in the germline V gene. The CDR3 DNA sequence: TGTGCCAGCAGCGTTCGGACAGGGGGATCTGGCGAGCAGTACTTC. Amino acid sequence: CASSVRTGGSGEQYF.

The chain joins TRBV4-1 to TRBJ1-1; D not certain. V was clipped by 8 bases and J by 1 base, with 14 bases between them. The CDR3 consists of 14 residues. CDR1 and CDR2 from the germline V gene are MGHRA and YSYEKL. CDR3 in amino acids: CASVPSWGNTEAFF. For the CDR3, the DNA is TGCGCCAGCGTCCCTTCGTGGGGGAACACTGAAGCTTTCTTT.

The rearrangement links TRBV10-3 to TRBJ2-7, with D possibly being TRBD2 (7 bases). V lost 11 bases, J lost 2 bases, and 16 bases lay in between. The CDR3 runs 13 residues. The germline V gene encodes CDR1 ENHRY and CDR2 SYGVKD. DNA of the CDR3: TGTGCCCACGCTCTGGGGGGGCCCTACGAGCAGTACTTC. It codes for CAHALGGPYEQYF.

CDR3 loop: CASSGTGYTF. In DNA form, the CDR3 reads TGTGCCAGCAGCGGTACAGGCTACACCTTC. The chain recombines TRBV25-1 with TRBJ1-2; the D is unclear. Trimming left V 6 bases short and J 8 bases short, with 7 bases between. The germline gives CDR1 MGHDK, CDR2 SYGVNS. The CDR3 contains 10 residues.

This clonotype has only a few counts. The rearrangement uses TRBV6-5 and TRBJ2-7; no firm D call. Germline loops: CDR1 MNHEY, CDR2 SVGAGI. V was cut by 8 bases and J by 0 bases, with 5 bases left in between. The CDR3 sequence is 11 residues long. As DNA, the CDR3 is TGTGCCAGCCGAAACTCCTACGAGCAGTACTTC. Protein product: CASRNSYEQYF.

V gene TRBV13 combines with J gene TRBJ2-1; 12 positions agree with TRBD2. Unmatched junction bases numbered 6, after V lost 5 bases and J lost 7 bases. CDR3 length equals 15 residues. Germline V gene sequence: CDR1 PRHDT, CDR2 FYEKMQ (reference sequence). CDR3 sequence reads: CASSVLAGGVNEQFF. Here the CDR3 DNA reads TGTGCCAGCAGCGTACTAGCGGGAGGTGTTAATGAGCAGTTCTTC.

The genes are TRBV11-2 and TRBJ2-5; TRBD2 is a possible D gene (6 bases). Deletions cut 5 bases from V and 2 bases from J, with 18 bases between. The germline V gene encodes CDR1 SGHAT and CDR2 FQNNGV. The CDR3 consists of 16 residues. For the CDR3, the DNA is TGTGCCAGCAGCAGGGGAGCGGTGGGAGGACAAGAGACCCAGTACTTC. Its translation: CASSRGAVGGQETQYF.